The rows below give T cell receptor beta chains drawn from one sample of a study of T-cell reconstitution after alpha-beta-depleted transplantation in children. TCRdb itself ran the PCR reads through MiXCR, one entry per CDR3 protein. The repertoire holds some 390,000 distinct CDR3 sequences, with 20% as singletons. The specimen comprised PBMCs from the stem cell graft donor, sampled from the stem cell graft. All receptors derive from a human donor who donated a stem cell graft to a child with acute myeloid leukemia. Each CDR3 is given with its conserved first and last residue. A D gene is named only where the DNA matches it firmly. Size is stated for part of the rows, as once, few or many counts, or as a class when the clone is expanded.

TRBV20-1	TRBJ1-5	TRBD1	many	CSASRTGNNQPQHF	TGCAGTGCTAGTAGGACAGGGAATAATCAGCCCCAGCATTTT
TRBV20-1	TRBJ1-2	TRBD1	few	CSASWTGGRNGYTF	TGCAGTGCTAGCTGGACAGGGGGCAGGAATGGCTACACCTTC
TRBV12-3/TRBV12-4	TRBJ1-3	TRBD1	few	CASIGTVSGNTIYF	TGTGCCAGCATTGGGACAGTCTCTGGAAACACCATATATTTT
TRBV6-1	TRBJ2-7	-	-	CASRPRGGYEQYF	TGTGCCAGCAGACCCAGGGGAGGGTACGAGCAGTACTTC
TRBV11-2	TRBJ1-2	-	few	CASSHGLNYGYTF	TGTGCCAGCAGCCACGGACTGAACTATGGCTACACCTTC
TRBV29-1	TRBJ2-3	-	many	CSVGDGSTDTQYF	TGCAGCGTGGGGGACGGAAGCACAGATACGCAGTATTTT
TRBV29-1	TRBJ1-2	-	many	CSVEDITSIYGYTF	TGCAGCGTTGAAGATATTACATCTATCTATGGCTACACCTTC
TRBV6-1	TRBJ2-1	-	-	CATHPGNYNNEQFF	TGTGCCACCCACCCAGGGAATTACAACAATGAGCAGTTCTTC
TRBV20-1	TRBJ2-7	TRBD2	-	CSARVETSGIYEQYF	TGCAGTGCTAGAGTTGAGACTAGCGGGATCTACGAGCAGTACTTC
TRBV25-1	TRBJ2-6	-	-	CASLPLDRDFSGANVLTF	TGTGCCAGCTTACCCTTAGACAGGGACTTCTCTGGGGCCAACGTCCTGACTTTC
TRBV15	TRBJ1-3	-	-	CATSREATDYSGNTIYF	TGTGCCACCAGCAGAGAGGCGACTGATTACTCTGGAAACACCATATATTTT
TRBV28	TRBJ2-3	TRBD2	many	CASGLASRDTQYF	TGTGCCAGCGGACTAGCGAGCCGTGATACGCAGTATTTT
TRBV29-1	TRBJ2-7	-	-	CSVLKSRETYFYEQYF	TGCAGCGTTCTCAAGTCCCGGGAGACATACTTCTACGAGCAGTACTTC
TRBV7-4	TRBJ2-5	-	-	CASSLAPEETQYF	TGTGCCAGCAGCTTGGCCCCGGAAGAGACCCAGTACTTC
TRBV5-1	TRBJ2-3	-	-	CASSDTSNTQYF	TGCGCCAGCAGCGACACTAGCAATACGCAGTATTTT
TRBV4-1	TRBJ2-7	-	-	CASSQARGSYEQYF	TGCGCCAGCAGCCAAGCGCGGGGTTCCTACGAGCAGTACTTC
TRBV20-1	TRBJ2-1	-	many	CSAEGFQGYNEQFF	TGCAGTGCTGAGGGGTTTCAAGGCTACAATGAGCAGTTCTTC
TRBV27	TRBJ1-5	-	-	CARGGGHSNQPQHF	TGTGCCAGAGGGGGGGGACATTCAAATCAGCCCCAGCATTTT
TRBV18	TRBJ2-7	TRBD1	-	CASSPQTGSSYEQYF	TGTGCCAGCTCACCTCAGACAGGGTCTTCCTACGAGCAGTACTTC
TRBV18	TRBJ2-5	TRBD1	-	CASSPRGTGTQETQYF	TGTGCCAGCTCACCACGAGGGACAGGGACCCAAGAGACCCAGTACTTC
TRBV20-1	TRBJ2-1	TRBD2	many	CSARPREREGLNEQFF	TGCAGTGCTAGACCGAGGGAGCGGGAGGGCCTCAATGAGCAGTTCTTC
TRBV5-1	TRBJ1-1	TRBD1	-	CASSAGQGARSAFF	TGCGCCAGCAGCGCCGGACAGGGGGCAAGGTCGGCTTTCTTT
TRBV27	TRBJ2-3	TRBD2	-	CASSFLAGGPRDTQYF	TGTGCCAGCAGTTTCCTAGCGGGAGGGCCGAGAGATACGCAGTATTTT
TRBV7-2	TRBJ2-1	TRBD1	-	CASSLIRGPYNEQFF	TGTGCCAGCAGCTTAATTAGGGGGCCCTACAATGAGCAGTTCTTC
TRBV28	TRBJ2-2	-	few	CASRGMFNTGELFF	TGTGCCAGCAGAGGGATGTTTAACACCGGGGAGCTGTTTTTT
TRBV20-1	TRBJ2-7	-	-	CSARDNGGNPYEQYF	TGCAGTGCTAGAGATAACGGGGGAAACCCCTACGAGCAGTACTTC
TRBV20-1	TRBJ2-5	TRBD2	-	CSAREREEVFQETQYF	TGCAGTGCTAGAGAGCGGGAGGAGGTGTTCCAAGAGACCCAGTACTTC
TRBV7-2	TRBJ2-3	-	few	CASSVLFTDTQYF	TGTGCCAGCAGCGTACTATTCACAGATACGCAGTATTTT
TRBV20-1	TRBJ2-1	-	many	CSGGRSSYNEQFF	TGCAGTGGTGGACGGAGCTCCTACAATGAGCAGTTCTTC
TRBV12-3/TRBV12-4	TRBJ2-1	-	many	CASSLDRNNEQFF	TGTGCCAGCAGTTTAGACCGAAACAATGAGCAGTTCTTC
TRBV7-9	TRBJ1-5	-	-	CASSLAAPTGQPQHF	TGTGCCAGCAGCTTAGCGGCCCCTACCGGCCAGCCCCAGCATTTT
TRBV20-1	TRBJ2-7	TRBD1	many	CSARSIGTGPSYEQYF	TGCAGTGCTAGATCGATTGGGACAGGGCCCTCCTACGAGCAGTACTTC
TRBV20-1	TRBJ2-3	-	many	CSARDVRGPTDTQYF	TGCAGTGCTAGAGATGTACGGGGGCCCACAGATACGCAGTATTTT
TRBV4-2	TRBJ2-7	-	many	CASSRILVGVGEQYF	TGTGCCAGCAGCCGGATTTTAGTGGGAGTGGGGGAGCAGTACTTC
TRBV4-2	TRBJ2-1	TRBD2	few	CASSQDWPETSGANEQFF	TGTGCCAGCAGCCAAGATTGGCCCGAGACTAGCGGGGCAAATGAGCAGTTCTTC
TRBV7-2	TRBJ2-3	-	few	CASSLVMAASTDTQYF	TGTGCCAGCAGCTTGGTTATGGCGGCTAGCACAGATACGCAGTATTTT
TRBV5-1	TRBJ2-5	TRBD2	-	CATSVGRLAGGVGETQYF	TGCGCCACCTCCGTCGGGCGGCTAGCGGGAGGAGTCGGAGAGACCCAGTACTTC
TRBV21-1	TRBJ2-5	-	few	CASSKGGVETQYF	TGTGCCAGCAGCAAAGGGGGGGTAGAGACCCAGTACTTC
TRBV4-1	TRBJ2-2	TRBD2	-	CASSQRTRRNTGELFF	TGCGCCAGCAGCCAACGGACTAGGAGGAACACCGGGGAGCTGTTTTTT
TRBV20-1	TRBJ2-7	TRBD2	-	CSASPGTSGYEQYF	TGCAGTGCTAGCCCCGGGACTAGCGGGTACGAGCAGTACTTC
TRBV4-3	TRBJ2-7	-	few	CASSRGSDSDYEQYF	TGCGCCAGCAGCCGGGGTTCTGATAGCGACTACGAGCAGTACTTC
TRBV5-1	TRBJ1-1	-	-	CGSSLDGNTEAFF	TGCGGCAGCAGCTTGGATGGAAACACTGAAGCTTTCTTT
TRBV9	TRBJ2-1	TRBD2	many	CASSVAPSGNHNEQFF	TGTGCCAGCAGCGTAGCACCAAGCGGGAATCACAATGAGCAGTTCTTC
TRBV7-2	TRBJ2-1	TRBD2	few	CASSLVGLATEQFF	TGTGCCAGCAGCTTAGTTGGACTAGCAACTGAGCAGTTCTTC
TRBV4-1	TRBJ1-5	-	many	CASSQGGVNQPQHF	TGCGCCAGCAGCCAAGGAGGTGTAAATCAGCCCCAGCATTTT